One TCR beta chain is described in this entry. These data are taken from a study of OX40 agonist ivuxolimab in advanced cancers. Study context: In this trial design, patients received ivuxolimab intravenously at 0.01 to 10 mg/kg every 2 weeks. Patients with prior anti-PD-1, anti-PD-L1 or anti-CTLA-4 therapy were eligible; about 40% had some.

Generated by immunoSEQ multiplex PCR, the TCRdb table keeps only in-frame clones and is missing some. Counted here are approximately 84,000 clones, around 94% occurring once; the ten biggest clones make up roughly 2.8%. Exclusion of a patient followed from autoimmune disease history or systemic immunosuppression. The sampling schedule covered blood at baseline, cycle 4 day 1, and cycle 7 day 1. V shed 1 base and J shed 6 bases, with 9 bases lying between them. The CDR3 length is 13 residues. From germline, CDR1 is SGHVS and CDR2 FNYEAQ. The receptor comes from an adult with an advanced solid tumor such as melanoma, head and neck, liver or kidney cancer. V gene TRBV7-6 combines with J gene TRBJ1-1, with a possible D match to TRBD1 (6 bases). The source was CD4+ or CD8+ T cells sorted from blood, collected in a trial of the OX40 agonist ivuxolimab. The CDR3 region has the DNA TGTGCCAGCAGCTTAGGTGGGGGGCCTGAAGCTTTCTTT. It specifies CASSLGGGPEAFF.